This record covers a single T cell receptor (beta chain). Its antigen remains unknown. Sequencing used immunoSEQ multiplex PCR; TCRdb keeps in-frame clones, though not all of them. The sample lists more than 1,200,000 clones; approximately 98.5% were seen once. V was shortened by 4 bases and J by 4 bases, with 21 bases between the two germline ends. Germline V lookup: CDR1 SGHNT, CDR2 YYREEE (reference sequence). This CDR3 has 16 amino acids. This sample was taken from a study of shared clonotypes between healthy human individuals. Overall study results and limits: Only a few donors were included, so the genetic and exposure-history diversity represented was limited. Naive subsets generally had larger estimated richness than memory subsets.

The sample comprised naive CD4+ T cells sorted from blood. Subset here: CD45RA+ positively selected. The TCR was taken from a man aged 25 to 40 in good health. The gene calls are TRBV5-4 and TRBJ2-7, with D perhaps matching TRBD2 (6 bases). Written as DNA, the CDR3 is TGTGCCAGCAGCCCCCAAACCGGGGGTCAGACGTACGAGCAGTACTTC. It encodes CASSPQTGGQTYEQYF.